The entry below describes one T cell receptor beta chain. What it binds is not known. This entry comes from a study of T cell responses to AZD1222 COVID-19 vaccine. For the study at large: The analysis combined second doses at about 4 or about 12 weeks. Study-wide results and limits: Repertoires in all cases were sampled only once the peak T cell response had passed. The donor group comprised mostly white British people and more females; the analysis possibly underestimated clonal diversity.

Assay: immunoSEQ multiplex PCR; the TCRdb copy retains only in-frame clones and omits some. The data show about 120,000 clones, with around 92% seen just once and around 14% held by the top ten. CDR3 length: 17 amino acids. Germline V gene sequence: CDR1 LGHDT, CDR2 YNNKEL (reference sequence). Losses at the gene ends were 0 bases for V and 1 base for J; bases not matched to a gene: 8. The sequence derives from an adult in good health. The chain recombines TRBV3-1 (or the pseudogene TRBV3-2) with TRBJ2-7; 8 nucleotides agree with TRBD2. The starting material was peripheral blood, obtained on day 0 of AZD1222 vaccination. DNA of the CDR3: TGTGCCAGCAGCCAAGATGGGGGACTAGGTGGGTCCTACGAGCAGTACTTC. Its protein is CASSQDGGLGGSYEQYF.